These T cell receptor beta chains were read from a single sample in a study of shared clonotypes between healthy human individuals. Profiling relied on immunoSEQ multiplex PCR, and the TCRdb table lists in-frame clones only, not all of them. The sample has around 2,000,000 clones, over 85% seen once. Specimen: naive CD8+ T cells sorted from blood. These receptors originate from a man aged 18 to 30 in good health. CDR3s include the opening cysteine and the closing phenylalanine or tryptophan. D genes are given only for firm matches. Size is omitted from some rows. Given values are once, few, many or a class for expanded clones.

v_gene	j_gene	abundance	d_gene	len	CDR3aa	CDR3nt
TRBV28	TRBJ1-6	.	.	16	CASTPDGSSYNSPLHF	TGTGCCAGCACGCCGGACGGAAGCTCCTATAATTCACCCCTCCACTTT
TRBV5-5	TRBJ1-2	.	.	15	CASSSPGRGAGGYTF	TGTGCCAGCAGCAGCCCGGGCCGGGGGGCAGGAGGCTACACCTTC
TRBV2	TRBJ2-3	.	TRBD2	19	CASMGHSGGAFKGSDTQYF	TGTGCCAGCATGGGGCACAGCGGGGGGGCCTTTAAGGGGTCAGATACGCAGTATTTT
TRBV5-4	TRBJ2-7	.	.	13	CASRNGAVSEQYF	TGTGCCAGCAGAAACGGGGCTGTCAGCGAGCAGTACTTC
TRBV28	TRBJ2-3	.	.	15	CASSLISGSTDTQYF	TGTGCCAGCAGTTTAATCAGCGGAAGCACAGATACGCAGTATTTT
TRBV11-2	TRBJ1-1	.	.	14	CASSSPWGGTEAFF	TGTGCCAGCAGCTCACCCTGGGGAGGGACTGAAGCTTTCTTT
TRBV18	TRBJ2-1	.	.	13	CASSPGFLEDPFF	TGTGCCAGCTCACCGGGATTTCTGGAGGATCCGTTCTTC
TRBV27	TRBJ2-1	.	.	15	CASSWGADPHNEQFF	TGTGCCAGCAGCTGGGGAGCGGATCCCCACAATGAGCAGTTCTTC
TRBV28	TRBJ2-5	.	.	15	CASSPIPRPSETQYF	TGTGCCAGCAGCCCTATCCCGAGGCCCTCGGAGACCCAGTACTTC
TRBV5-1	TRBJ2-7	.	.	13	CASSWDGTYEQYF	TGCGCCAGCAGCTGGGACGGAACCTACGAGCAGTACTTC
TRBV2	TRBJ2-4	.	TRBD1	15	CASEDGTGGSVIQYF	TGTGCCAGCGAAGACGGGACAGGGGGCTCAGTGATTCAGTACTTC
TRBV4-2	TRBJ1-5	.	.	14	CASNQGLHNQPQHF	TGTGCCAGCAACCAAGGTCTTCACAATCAGCCCCAGCATTTT
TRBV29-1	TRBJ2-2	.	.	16	CSVRPERPVGAGELFF	TGCAGCGTTCGGCCCGAGCGGCCGGTCGGGGCCGGGGAGCTGTTTTTT
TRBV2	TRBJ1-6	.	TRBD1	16	CASWWGGGAINSPLHF	TGTGCCAGCTGGTGGGGAGGGGGCGCGATTAATTCACCCCTCCACTTT
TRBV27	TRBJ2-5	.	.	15	CASSFLGEKSETQYF	TGTGCCAGCAGTTTTCTTGGGGAGAAGTCGGAGACCCAGTACTTC
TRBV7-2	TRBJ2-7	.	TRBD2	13	CASSWNSGSEQYF	TGTGCCAGCAGCTGGAATAGCGGGAGCGAGCAGTACTTC
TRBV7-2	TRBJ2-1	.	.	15	CASSLLSFGYNEQFF	TGTGCCAGCAGCCTCCTCTCCTTCGGGTACAATGAGCAGTTCTTC
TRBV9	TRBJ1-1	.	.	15	CASSPPNRADTEAFF	TGTGCCAGCAGCCCCCCCAATCGGGCTGACACTGAAGCTTTCTTT
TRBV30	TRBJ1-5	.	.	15	CAWSVLGAPGDPQHF	TGTGCCTGGAGTGTACTTGGGGCCCCAGGAGATCCCCAGCATTTT
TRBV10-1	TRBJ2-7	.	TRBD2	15	CASNVTSGNSYEQYF	TGCGCCAGTAACGTGACTAGCGGGAACTCCTACGAGCAGTACTTC
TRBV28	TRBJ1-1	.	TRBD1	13	CASSLTGDTEAFF	TGTGCCAGCAGCCTAACAGGGGACACTGAAGCTTTCTTT
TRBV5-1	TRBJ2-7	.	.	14	CASRPFLGSYEQYF	TGCGCCAGCCGACCTTTTCTAGGATCCTACGAGCAGTACTTC
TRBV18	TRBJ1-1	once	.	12	CASSPGDTEAFF	TGTGCCAGCTCACCCGGTGACACTGAAGCTTTCTTT
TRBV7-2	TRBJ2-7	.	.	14	CASSSIGRDPEQYF	TGTGCCAGCAGCTCTATCGGAAGGGACCCCGAGCAGTACTTC
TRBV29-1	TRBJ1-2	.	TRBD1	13	CSATGGEGYGYTF	TGCAGCGCGACAGGGGGCGAGGGCTATGGCTACACCTTC
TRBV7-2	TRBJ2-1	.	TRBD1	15	CASSSRQGPGTEQFF	TGTGCCAGCAGCTCCAGACAGGGTCCAGGCACTGAGCAGTTCTTC
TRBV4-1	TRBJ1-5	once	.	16	CASSQGLVGSNQPQHF	TGCGCCAGCAGCCAAGGGTTGGTCGGGAGCAATCAGCCCCAGCATTTT
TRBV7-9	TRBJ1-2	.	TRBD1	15	CASSLGRGTNYGYTF	TGTGCCAGCAGCTTAGGCAGGGGGACTAACTATGGCTACACCTTC
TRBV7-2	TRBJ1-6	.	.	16	CASRQRTSLTNSPLHF	TGTGCCAGCAGGCAAAGGACGTCCCTTACTAATTCACCCCTCCACTTT
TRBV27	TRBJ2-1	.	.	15	CASSLGILSYNEQFF	TGTGCCAGCAGTTTAGGCATCCTCTCCTACAATGAGCAGTTCTTC
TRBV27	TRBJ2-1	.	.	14	CASSPQFSYNEQFF	TGTGCCAGCAGTCCCCAATTCTCCTACAATGAGCAGTTCTTC
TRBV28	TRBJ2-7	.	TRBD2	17	CASSFLGLAGGTYEQYF	TGTGCCAGCAGCTTCCTCGGACTAGCGGGAGGCACCTACGAGCAGTACTTC
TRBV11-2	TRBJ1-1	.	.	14	CASSTLSSYSEAFF	TGTGCCAGCAGCACCCTGAGCAGTTACTCTGAAGCTTTCTTT
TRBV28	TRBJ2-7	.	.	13	CATRGAYSYEQYF	TGTGCCACCAGGGGGGCCTACTCCTACGAGCAGTACTTC
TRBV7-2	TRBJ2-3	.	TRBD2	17	CASSSEELAGLADTQYF	TGTGCCAGCAGCAGTGAGGAGCTAGCGGGACTGGCAGATACGCAGTATTTT